Below, 30 T cell receptor beta chains from the same sample are listed, as sequenced in a study of cytomegalovirus exposure and HLA in healthy donors. PCR involved 60 Vbeta and 13 Jbeta primers. TCRdb's table, derived via immunoSEQ multiplex PCR, lists solely in-frame clones and lacks some. The data hold roughly 130,000 clones, with 75% to 85% observed a single time. The sample consisted of PBMCs. These receptors were obtained from a man aged 30 to 45 in good health and CMV-seronegative.

The rearrangement joins TRBV5-1 to TRBJ1-2; 10 bases are a match to TRBD1. The trim removed 0 bases at V and 4 bases at J, leaving 9 bases unmatched. Germline CDR1 reads SGHRS; CDR2 reads YFSETQ. The CDR3 is 17 amino acids. CDR3 in DNA: TGCGCCAGCAGCTTGGATGAGCGACAGGGGGCATTCTATGGCTACACCTTC. Protein: CASSLDERQGAFYGYTF. Full variable domain (remainder filled in from reference TRBV5-1 and TRBJ1-2): KAGVTQTPRYLIKTRGQQVTLSCSPISGHRSVSWYQQTPGQGLQFLFEYFSETQRNKGNFPGRFSGRQFSNSRSEMNVSTLELGDSALYLCASSLDERQGAFYGYTFGSGTRLTVV.

The genes are TRBV5-1 and TRBJ1-3, with TRBD1 identical over 12 bases. CDR3 length: 20 residues. J gave up 1 base and V 0 bases, and 11 bases lay outside the gene matches. The germline gives CDR1 SGHRS, CDR2 YFSETQ. CDR3 coding DNA: TGCGCCAGCAGCTTGGCCGTTGGGACAGGGGGCTGTTGTTCTGGAAACACCATATATTTT. Amino acids: CASSLAVGTGGCCSGNTIYF. The whole variable domain, filled in from reference TRBV5-1 and TRBJ1-3, reads KAGVTQTPRYLIKTRGQQVTLSCSPISGHRSVSWYQQTPGQGLQFLFEYFSETQRNKGNFPGRFSGRQFSNSRSEMNVSTLELGDSALYLCASSLAVGTGGCCSGNTIYFGEGSWLTVV.

This rearrangement joins TRBV27 to TRBJ2-1; 9 bases map to TRBD2. V lost 6 bases, J lost 6 bases, and 24 bases stayed unmatched. The CDR3 spans 20 residues. Per germline, CDR1 MNHEY and CDR2 SMNVEV (reference sequence). CDR3 in amino acids: CASSRKLAGGGPPRSNEQFF. CDR3 sequence (DNA): TGTGCCAGCAGCCGAAAACTAGCGGGTGGGGGTCCTCCCCGGTCCAATGAGCAGTTCTTC.

The chain employs TRBV19 and TRBJ2-5; the match to TRBD1 covers 7 bases. V lost 8 bases, J lost 5 bases, and 8 bases stayed unmatched. CDR3 size: 13 residues. Germline assignment: CDR1 LNHDA and CDR2 SQIVND (reference sequence). CDR3 protein: CASCVSRGETQYF. As DNA, the CDR3 is TGTGCCAGTTGTGTAAGCAGGGGGGAGACCCAGTACTTC.

This chain connects TRBV27 to TRBJ2-5, with TRBD2 as a possible D gene (6 bases). The CDR3 is 15 residues long. Germline values: CDR1 MNHEY, CDR2 SMNVEV (reference sequence). V gave up 7 bases and J gave up 4 bases, with 19 bases separating them. The CDR3 spells CASKPGLTIGETQYF. In DNA, the CDR3 is TGTGCCAGCAAACCGGGACTCACGATTGGAGAGACCCAGTACTTC.

This chain links TRBV10-1 with TRBJ2-1; D unresolved. With 9 bases removed from V and 8 bases from J, the gap between germline ends came to 17 bases. This CDR3 is 13 amino acids long. Germline V CDR1 and CDR2: WNHNN, SYGVQD (reference sequence). This chain's CDR3 is CASSTSPSDEQFF. The CDR3 DNA follows: TGCGCCAGTTCTACTTCACCCTCGGATGAGCAGTTCTTC.

The chain combines TRBV7-9 with TRBJ1-5, with a possible D match to TRBD1 (5 bases). CDR3 length: 16 amino acids. Germline V gene lookup returns CDR1 SEHNR and CDR2 FQNEAQ (reference sequence). V lost 0 bases, J lost 6 bases, and 15 bases lay in between. This chain's CDR3 is CASSLAQGTYSQPQHF. For the CDR3, the DNA is TGTGCCAGCAGCTTAGCCCAGGGAACATATAGTCAGCCCCAGCATTTT.

The chain is built from TRBV9 and TRBJ2-3, with TRBD2 as a possible D gene (6 bases). Germline V gene sequence: CDR1 SGDLS, CDR2 YYNGEE. The CDR3 consists of 14 residues. V lost 5 bases, J lost 3 bases, and 13 bases lay in between. This CDR3 reads CASSGRGRTDTQYF. The CDR3 nucleotides are TGTGCCAGCAGTGGTCGGGGGAGAACAGATACGCAGTATTTT.

The chain recombines TRBV5-1 with TRBJ2-4; 8 bases map to TRBD2. From germline, CDR1 is SGHRS and CDR2 YFSETQ. V shed 2 bases and J 6 bases; nucleotides not matched to a gene: 7. This CDR3 region has 15 residues. The CDR3 is CASSLDGRGGNIQYF. The CDR3 region has the DNA TGCGCCAGCAGCTTAGACGGGAGGGGGGGAAACATTCAGTACTTC. The full variable domain, with the rest looked up from reference TRBV5-1 and TRBJ2-4, is KAGVTQTPRYLIKTRGQQVTLSCSPISGHRSVSWYQQTPGQGLQFLFEYFSETQRNKGNFPGRFSGRQFSNSRSEMNVSTLELGDSALYLCASSLDGRGGNIQYFGAGTRLSVL.

The chain recombines TRBV30 with TRBJ1-2, with D uncertain. V gave up 1 base and J gave up 8 bases, with 11 bases separating them. The CDR3 contains 12 residues. The germline gives CDR1 GTSNPN, CDR2 SVGIG (reference sequence). CDR3 nucleotides: TGTGCCTGGAGTGGAACCCTCACAGGCTACACCTTC. Residues: CAWSGTLTGYTF. The full variable domain, with the rest looked up from reference TRBV30 and TRBJ1-2, is SQTIHQWPATLVQPVGSPLSLECTVEGTSNPNLYWYRQAAGRGLQLLFYSVGIGQISSEVPQNLSASRPQDRQFILSSKKLLLSDSGFYLCAWSGTLTGYTFGSGTRLTVV.

This chain uses TRBV27 with TRBJ1-5; D perhaps matches TRBD1 (6 bases). V lost 6 bases and J 7 bases, leaving 19 bases between the germline ends. CDR3 size: 15 residues. CDR1 and CDR2 from the germline V gene are MNHEY and SMNVEV (reference sequence). The CDR3 DNA reads TGTGCCAGCAGATCGGCGGGGGGGCTTAGGCAGCCCCAGCATTTT. This sequence encodes CASRSAGGLRQPQHF.

The chain's CDR3 is CASSLYNRENYGYTF. Here the CDR3 DNA reads TGTGCCAGCAGCTTATATAACAGGGAGAACTATGGCTACACCTTC. The V and J genes are TRBV7-9 and TRBJ1-2; a weak D match, TRBD1 (6 bases). The CDR3 extends over 15 amino acids. Trimming stripped 2 bases from V and 2 bases from J, with 12 bases between. Germline V gives CDR1 SEHNR, CDR2 FQNEAQ (reference sequence).

In this sample, this clone turned up a few times. This rearrangement joins TRBV29-1 to TRBJ1-1; D is perhaps TRBD1 (6 bases). The V gene's germline CDR1 is SQVTM and CDR2 ANQGSEA. The CDR3 has 13 amino acids. V lost 7 bases, J lost 7 bases, and 19 bases lay in between. The CDR3 DNA is TGCAGCGGGGCCTTACAGGGTTTTCATGAAGCTTTCTTT. Protein sequence: CSGALQGFHEAFF. Together with reference TRBV29-1 and TRBJ1-1, the CDR3 gives the full variable domain: SAVISQKPSRDICQRGTSLTIQCQVDSQVTMMFWYRQQPGQSLTLIATANQGSEATYESGFVIDKFPISRPNLTFSTLTVSNMSPEDSSIYLCSGALQGFHEAFFGQGTRLTVV.

The J gene is TRBJ1-1, the V gene TRBV6-1, with a weak D call TRBD1 (6 bases). The ends were cut back, 2 bases at V and 9 bases at J, with 19 bases in the middle. Germline V gives CDR1 MNHNS, CDR2 SASEGT. CDR3 length: 15 amino acids. The CDR3 sequence is CASSESGGRLMKAFF. CDR3 bases: TGTGCCAGCAGTGAATCCGGGGGGCGATTAATGAAAGCTTTCTTT.

The rearrangement links TRBV9 to TRBJ2-1; a weak D match, TRBD1 (8 bases). This CDR3 has 15 amino acids. Germline loops: CDR1 SGDLS, CDR2 YYNGEE. With 0 bases removed from V and 4 bases from J, the gap between germline ends came to 11 bases. The DNA of the CDR3 is TGTGCCAGCAGCGTAGTACAGGGGGGGTACAATGAGCAGTTCTTC. It is translated as CASSVVQGGYNEQFF.

The chain links TRBV23-1 to TRBJ2-7; 12 nucleotides align to TRBD1. TRBV23-1 is noted as an ORF with a role that remains uncertain. There are 16 residues in the CDR3. Trimming at V came to 7 bases and at J to 3 bases, leaving 10 bases not matched to a gene. CDR3 in amino acids: CASTPTGTGGGYEQYF. The CDR3, as DNA: TGCGCCAGCACTCCGACCGGGACAGGGGGCGGCTACGAGCAGTACTTC.

V is TRBV18 and J is TRBJ1-5; a weak D match, TRBD1 (6 bases). Germline V gene lookup returns CDR1 KGHSH and CDR2 LQKENI. CDR3 length equals 16 residues. Between the trimmed V and J ends, which lost 3 bases and 0 bases, there was a span of 12 bases. For the CDR3, the DNA is TGTGCCAGCTCACCCGGACAGCTTAATAGCAATCAGCCCCAGCATTTT. Translation: CASSPGQLNSNQPQHF.

On this clone: This CDR3 is also generated by other DNA sequences in the sample. The rearrangement joins TRBV11-3 to TRBJ2-1, with D possibly TRBD1 on 5 matching bases. Germline CDR1 and CDR2: SGHNT and YENEEA. The V and J ends lost 1 base and 0 bases respectively, with 10 bases between them. The CDR3 consists of 16 residues. The CDR3 sequence is CASSLGGRSSYNEQFF. The CDR3 DNA is TGTGCCAGCAGCTTAGGGGGCAGGAGCTCCTACAATGAGCAGTTCTTC. The variable domain in full, with the rest retrieved from reference TRBV11-3 and TRBJ2-1, is EAGVVQSPRYKIIEKKQPVAFWCNPISGHNTLYWYLQNLGQGPELLIRYENEEAVDDSQLPKDRFSAERLKGVDSTLKIQPAELGDSAVYLCASSLGGRSSYNEQFFGPGTRLTVL.

In DNA form, the CDR3 reads TGCGCCAGCAGCGTAACTAGCGGGAACAATGAGCAGTTCTTC. Its translation is CASSVTSGNNEQFF. The chain is built from TRBV5-1 and TRBJ2-1, with 10 bases that match TRBD2. Germline CDR1 and CDR2: SGHRS and YFSETQ. V gave up 4 bases and J gave up 5 bases; unmatched junction bases: 3. CDR3 length: 14 amino acids.

This clone was detected a few times. The V gene is TRBV5-1, the J gene TRBJ2-1; D may be TRBD1 (6 bases). The CDR3 runs 15 residues. Germline assignment: CDR1 SGHRS and CDR2 YFSETQ. V dropped 1 base and J dropped 7 bases, with 15 bases sitting between them. CDR3 in amino acids: CASSLSGAISNEQFF. For the CDR3, the DNA is TGCGCCAGCAGCTTGTCAGGGGCAATATCAAATGAGCAGTTCTTC. The full variable domain, rest sourced from reference TRBV5-1 and TRBJ2-1, is KAGVTQTPRYLIKTRGQQVTLSCSPISGHRSVSWYQQTPGQGLQFLFEYFSETQRNKGNFPGRFSGRQFSNSRSEMNVSTLELGDSALYLCASSLSGAISNEQFFGPGTRLTVL.

This clone was detected once. J is TRBJ1-3 and V is TRBV9, with a tentative D call TRBD1 (5 bases). V lost 4 bases and J 3 bases, leaving 14 bases between the germline ends. This CDR3 contains 15 residues. CDR1 and CDR2 (germline): SGDLS, YYNGEE. In nucleotides, the CDR3 is TGTGCCAGCAGCACAGGACATCTCGATGGAAACACCATATATTTT. Translated: CASSTGHLDGNTIYF. The full variable domain, rest sourced from reference TRBV9 and TRBJ1-3, is DSGVTQTPKHLITATGQRVTLRCSPRSGDLSVYWYQQSLDQGLQFLIQYYNGEERAKGNILERFSAQQFPDLHSELNLSSLELGDSALYFCASSTGHLDGNTIYFGEGSWLTVV.

The chain combines TRBV27 with TRBJ1-4; no clear D gene. This CDR3 has 14 amino acids. Germline V gives CDR1 MNHEY, CDR2 SMNVEV (reference sequence). V was shortened by 5 bases and J by 8 bases, with 15 bases between the two germline ends. CDR3 in amino acids: CASSPSAYPEKLFF. CDR3 DNA: TGTGCCAGCAGTCCGTCTGCCTACCCCGAAAAACTGTTTTTT.

CDR3 nucleotides: TGCGCCAGCAGCCAAGATGGCCGGACAGGGGAATACAATGAGCAGTTCTTC. It translates to CASSQDGRTGEYNEQFF. The chain links TRBV4-1 to TRBJ2-1; 9 bases are shared with TRBD1. Germline V gene lookup returns CDR1 MGHRA and CDR2 YSYEKL. The CDR3 consists of 17 residues. J lost 4 bases, V lost 0 bases, and 7 bases had no gene match.

This rearrangement joins TRBV4-3 to TRBJ2-5; TRBD1 agrees at 8 bases. Germline-derived CDR1 and CDR2 are LGHNA and YSLEER. V trimming: 3 bases; J trimming: 2 bases; junction bases outside the gene matches: 5. The CDR3 extends over 15 amino acids. In DNA, the CDR3 is TGCGCCAGCAGCCAGGACAGGGTGGGGCAAGAGACCCAGTACTTC. This sequence encodes CASSQDRVGQETQYF.

The J gene is TRBJ2-3, the V gene TRBV5-4; 11 positions agree with TRBD2. The germline V gene has CDR1 SGHNT and CDR2 YYREEE (reference sequence). This CDR3 has 15 amino acids. With 5 bases clipped from V and 4 bases from J, the junction kept 6 bases outside the gene matches. CDR3 sequence: CASRDGLAGSDTQYF. Here the CDR3 DNA reads TGTGCCAGCAGGGATGGACTAGCGGGTTCAGATACGCAGTATTTT.

This chain connects TRBV4-1 to TRBJ2-3; 11 bases fit TRBD2. CDR3 size: 16 residues. Trimming at V came to 5 bases and at J to 4 bases, leaving 8 bases not matched to a gene. Germline assignment: CDR1 MGHRA and CDR2 YSYEKL. The CDR3 nucleotides read TGCGCCAGCAGCACCGAGACTAGCGGGACGGCAGATACGCAGTATTTT. It is translated as CASSTETSGTADTQYF.

A few counts support this clone. V gene TRBV7-8 combines with J gene TRBJ2-1; 7 bases agree with TRBD2. There are 14 residues in the CDR3. In germline, CDR1 is SGHVS, CDR2 FQNEAQ. V was pared by 5 bases and J by 4 bases, with 5 bases of the junction left unmatched. CDR3 residues: CASSQAGVYNEQFF. The DNA of the CDR3 is TGTGCCAGCAGCCAGGCGGGAGTTTACAATGAGCAGTTCTTC. The full variable domain, in which reference TRBV7-8 and TRBJ2-1 provide the parts outside the CDR3, is GAGVSQSPRYKVAKRGQDVALRCDPISGHVSLFWYQQALGQGPEFLTYFQNEAQLDKSGLPSDRFFAERPEGSVSTLKIQRTQQEDSAVYLCASSQAGVYNEQFFGPGTRLTVL.

J is TRBJ2-7 and V is TRBV4-3; possible D gene TRBD2, 6 bases. Deletions cut 0 bases from V and 3 bases from J, with 12 bases between. The CDR3 totals 15 residues. In germline, CDR1 is LGHNA, CDR2 YSLEER. In DNA form, the CDR3 reads TGCGCCAGCAGCCAAGAAGAAGGTAGCGGCTACGAGCAGTACTTC. Amino acids: CASSQEEGSGYEQYF.

This chain uses TRBV2 with TRBJ2-3; 9 nucleotides match TRBD2. Unmatched junction bases numbered 6, after V lost 6 bases and J lost 2 bases. There are 15 residues in the CDR3. Germline V gives CDR1 SNHLY, CDR2 FYNNEI. CDR3 in DNA: TGTGCCAGCAGGAAGGGACTAGCATTCACAGATACGCAGTATTTT. This translates into CASRKGLAFTDTQYF.

The V and J genes are TRBV27 and TRBJ2-7; a possible D gene is TRBD2 (5 bases). Germline V gene data show CDR1 as MNHEY and CDR2 as SMNVEV (reference sequence). V was trimmed by 5 bases and J by 3 bases, leaving 8 bases between them. This CDR3 spans 12 amino acids. The CDR3 sequence is CASSASNYEQYF. CDR3 bases: TGTGCCAGCAGTGCTAGCAACTACGAGCAGTACTTC.